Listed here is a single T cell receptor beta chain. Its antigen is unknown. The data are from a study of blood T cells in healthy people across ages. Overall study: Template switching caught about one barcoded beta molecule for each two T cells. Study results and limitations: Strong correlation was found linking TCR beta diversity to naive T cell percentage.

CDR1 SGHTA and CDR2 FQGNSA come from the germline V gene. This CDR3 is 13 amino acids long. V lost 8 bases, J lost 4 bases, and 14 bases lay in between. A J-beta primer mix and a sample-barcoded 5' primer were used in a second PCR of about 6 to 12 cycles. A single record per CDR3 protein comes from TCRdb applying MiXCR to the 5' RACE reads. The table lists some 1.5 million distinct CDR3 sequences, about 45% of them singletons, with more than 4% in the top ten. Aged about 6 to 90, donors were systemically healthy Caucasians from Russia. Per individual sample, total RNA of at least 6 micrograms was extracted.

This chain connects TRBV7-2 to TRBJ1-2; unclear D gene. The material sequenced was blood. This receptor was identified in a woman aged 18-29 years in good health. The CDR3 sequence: CASQRVTGYGYTF. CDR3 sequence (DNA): TGTGCCAGCCAGAGAGTCACCGGCTATGGCTACACCTTC.